This T cell receptor beta chain was recovered during a study of radiation and T cells in renal cell carcinoma. Whole-study context: Nephrectomy followed 15 Gy stereotactic body radiation by 4 weeks. Study observations and caveats: In blood, top tumor clones expanded by 2 weeks, shrinking by 4.

About this clone: As yet, its antigen is unknown.

Specified time point: blood 2 weeks post-SBRT. Documented treatment: 15 Gy SBRT to primary tumor, nephrectomy 4 weeks later. Radiation-treated patients gave blood at baseline, week 2 and week 4. Clear cell pathology was present in this patient's renal cell carcinoma. Assay: immunoSEQ multiplex PCR; the TCRdb copy retains only in-frame clones and omits some. This table has roughly 150,000 clones, roughly 89% appearing once. The germline V gene has CDR1 SGHTA and CDR2 FQGNSA. Unmatched junction bases numbered 10, after V lost 4 bases and J lost 5 bases. The CDR3 sequence is 16 residues long. The rearrangement uses TRBV7-2 and TRBJ2-5, with 10 positions matching TRBD2. The clonotype comes from a woman in her fifties or sixties with renal cell carcinoma. The sequenced sample was blood, obtained from a patient whose treatment included radiotherapy and nephrectomy. The CDR3 nucleotides are TGTGCCAGCAGCTCACTAGCGGGGCTTAGGGGGGAGACCCAGTACTTC. It translates to CASSSLAGLRGETQYF.